The present TCR beta chain was sequenced within a study of cytomegalovirus exposure and HLA in healthy donors. V dropped 3 bases and J dropped 6 bases, with 9 bases sitting between them. Germline V CDR1 and CDR2: WNHNN, SYGVQD (reference sequence). CDR3 length: 12 amino acids. Primers: 60 Vbeta forward and 13 Jbeta reverse. Assay used: immunoSEQ multiplex PCR; TCRdb lists only in-frame clones, some missing. The profile covers roughly 190,000 clones, with approximately 9.5% appearing a single time and roughly 1.3% taken by the ten largest. This receptor was obtained from a woman aged 25-40 years in good health and CMV-seropositive. The sequenced material came from PBMCs. The chain couples TRBV10-1 to TRBJ2-7; D gene ambiguous. The CDR3 DNA reads TGCGCCAGCAGTGATTCCGGGTCCGAGCAGTACTTC. Translated: CASSDSGSEQYF.